This T cell receptor beta chain was sequenced in a study of Ad26.COV2.S vaccination and SARS-CoV-2 variants. Study information: In the COV1001 trial, the donor was in the Ad26.COV2.S arm. Ad26.COV2.S was injected intramuscularly once or twice, 56 days apart. Study results and limitations: The analyses of TCR breadth and depth may have understated the size of total T cell responses.

The data were produced by immunoSEQ multiplex PCR, yet TCRdb's version contains in-frame clones alone and is incomplete. The sample lists around 300,000 clones; 75% to 90% were seen once. Comments on this clone: Its specificity is unknown.

Sample treatment: some 20 received Ad26.COV2.S at low or high dose, single or two shots; five or six received placebo; per-sample allocation not given. Day 63 following the first vaccine or placebo injection was when the samples were taken. The sequence was obtained from a person between 18 and 65 years old who received the Ad26.COV2.S COVID-19 vaccine or a placebo. The sequences come from peripheral blood, collected in a trial of Ad26.COV2.S vaccine versus placebo.

The CDR3 DNA sequence: TGTGCCAGCAGTGGCGACCAGGGGAACTATGGCTACACCTTC. Translating gives CASSGDQGNYGYTF. The chain employs TRBV2 and TRBJ1-2, with TRBD1 as a possible D gene (6 bases). Deletions cut 4 bases from V and 2 bases from J, with 11 bases between. This CDR3 is 14 amino acids long. CDR1 SNHLY and CDR2 FYNNEI come from the germline V gene.